This T cell receptor beta chain was profiled in a study of human T cells and chemical hapten exposure. Stated time point: patch test 3, about 24 weeks after DPC sensitization. Treatment specified: therapeutic diphenylcyclopropenone sensitization with weekly scalp DPC. The CDR3 runs 14 residues. The V gene's germline CDR1 is SNHLY and CDR2 FYNNEI. Trimming cost V 10 bases and J 1 base, with 16 bases left between them. TCRdb fed the RACE reads into MiXCR, producing one record per CDR3 protein. The sample includes roughly 100,000 distinct CDR3 sequences, roughly a third of them seen just once. The sample consisted of whole blood, taken in connection with sensitization to the hapten diphenylcyclopropenone (DPC). V usage is TRBV2 and J usage is TRBJ1-1, with no clear D. The TCR originated in a man aged 40-49 years with alopecia areata. Some clones in this sample may be carry-over from other donors' samples. The CDR3 DNA sequence: TGTGCCACTAGAGGTCTACGGGAGAACACTGAAGCTTTCTTT. The encoded protein is CATRGLRENTEAFF.